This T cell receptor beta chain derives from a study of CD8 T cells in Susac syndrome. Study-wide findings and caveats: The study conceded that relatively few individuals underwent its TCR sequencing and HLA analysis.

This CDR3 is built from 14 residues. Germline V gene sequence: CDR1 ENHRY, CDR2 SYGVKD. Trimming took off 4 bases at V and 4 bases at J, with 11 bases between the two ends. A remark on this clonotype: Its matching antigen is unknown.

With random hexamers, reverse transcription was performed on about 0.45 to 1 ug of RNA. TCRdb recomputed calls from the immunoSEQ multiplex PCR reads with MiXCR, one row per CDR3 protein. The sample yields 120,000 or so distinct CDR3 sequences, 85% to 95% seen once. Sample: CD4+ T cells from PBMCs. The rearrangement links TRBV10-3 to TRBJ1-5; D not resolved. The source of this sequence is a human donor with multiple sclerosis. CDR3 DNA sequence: TGTGCCATCAGTGGCGGGGAGGTTAATCAGCCCCAGCATTTT. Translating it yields CAISGGEVNQPQHF.